The 3 T cell receptor beta chains below were found in one sample sequenced in a study of T cell repertoires in cytomegalovirus infection. TCRdb re-derived calls from the reads in MiXCR, one entry per CDR3 protein. The repertoire includes roughly 230,000 distinct CDR3 sequences, 15% to 20% of them detected once, and about 45% sits in the top ten. What was sequenced was CD8+ T cells from PBMCs. The source of these receptors is a human donor in good health (CMV status not recorded). Some clones in this sample may be carry-over from other donors' samples.

The rearrangement joins TRBV29-1 to TRBJ1-2; D possibly corresponds to TRBD1 (5 bases). Germline CDR1 and CDR2: SQVTM and ANQGSEA. V was pared by 4 bases and J by 3 bases, with 21 bases between. The CDR3 is made up of 16 amino acids. The CDR3 region has the DNA TGCAGCGTTGTCGTCCGGGACCGGGGAAAGGACTATGGCTACACCTTC. Amino acids: CSVVVRDRGKDYGYTF.

This clonotype was found many times. CDR3: CASSARTAYQPQHF. The CDR3 DNA follows: TGCGCCAGCAGCGCGCGGACAGCCTATCAGCCCCAGCATTTT. V gene TRBV4-1 combines with J gene TRBJ1-5; D may be TRBD1 (6 bases). The CDR3 consists of 14 residues. Germline lookup yields CDR1 MGHRA and CDR2 YSYEKL. The V end was cut by 5 bases, the J end by 5 bases, with 13 bases between.

This clonotype was picked up many times. The chain combines TRBV11-2 with TRBJ2-4; maybe TRBD1 (5 bases). In germline, CDR1 is SGHAT, CDR2 FQNNGV. V lost 1 base to trimming and J lost 5 bases, with 15 bases between them. The CDR3 length is 16 residues. The CDR3 DNA follows: TGTGCCAGCAGCTTAGTGTTTAGGCAGGGTGAAAACATTCAGTACTTC. Protein: CASSLVFRQGENIQYF.